Below are 25 T cell receptor beta chains sequenced from a single sample in a study of T cells in localized non-small cell lung cancer. Sequencing used immunoSEQ multiplex PCR; TCRdb keeps in-frame clones, though not all of them. The sample has over 70,000 clones; roughly nine tenths are singletons. The specimen was peripheral blood, collected before any cancer treatment. The receptors were sampled from a male donor older than 55 with stage III squamous cell lung carcinoma.

The rearrangement uses TRBV6-6 and TRBJ2-7; TRBD1 matches at 9 bases. Trimming removed 6 bases from V and 2 bases from J; junction bases left unmatched: 8. This CDR3 has 15 residues. Germline CDR1 and CDR2: MNHNY and SVGAGI (reference sequence). The CDR3 here is CASRLGQGSTYEQYF. Written as DNA, the CDR3 is TGTGCCAGCAGGCTCGGACAGGGGTCAACCTACGAGCAGTACTTC.

This clone was counted at least ten times. The chain couples TRBV5-1 to TRBJ2-1; 8 bases fit TRBD2. V dropped 3 bases and J dropped 4; count of bases not matched to a gene: 6. The CDR3 has 15 residues. Germline loops: CDR1 SGHRS, CDR2 YFSETQ. CDR3 loop: CASSYTGGVYNEQFF. Written as DNA, the CDR3 is TGCGCCAGCAGCTACACCGGGGGGGTATACAATGAGCAGTTCTTC. Variable domain in full (rest from reference TRBV5-1 and TRBJ2-1): KAGVTQTPRYLIKTRGQQVTLSCSPISGHRSVSWYQQTPGQGLQFLFEYFSETQRNKGNFPGRFSGRQFSNSRSEMNVSTLELGDSALYLCASSYTGGVYNEQFFGPGTRLTVL.

The chain uses TRBV6-6 and TRBJ2-1, with D maybe TRBD2 (7 bases). Germline CDR1 and CDR2: MNHNY and SVGAGI (reference sequence). V dropped 7 bases and J dropped 1 base, with 17 bases sitting between them. This CDR3 has 16 amino acids. The CDR3 reads CASIPVGGQSYNEQFF. The DNA of the CDR3 is TGTGCCAGCATTCCCGTGGGGGGGCAGTCCTACAATGAGCAGTTCTTC.

The rearrangement joins TRBV6-1 to TRBJ2-5; D might be TRBD1 or TRBD2, each matching 6 bases. The CDR3 contains 15 residues. The germline gives CDR1 MNHNS, CDR2 SASEGT. With 4 bases removed from V and 5 bases from J, the gap between germline ends came to 17 bases. CDR3: CASSGQRRGMETQYF. DNA for the CDR3: TGTGCCAGCAGTGGGCAGAGGAGGGGGATGGAGACCCAGTACTTC.

V and J are TRBV6-1 and TRBJ1-3; possibly TRBD1 for D (5 bases). The CDR3 spans 13 residues. V was clipped by 9 bases and J by 0 bases, with 9 bases between them. The germline V gene has CDR1 MNHNS and CDR2 SASEGT. The CDR3 sequence is CASGGGSGNTIYF. The CDR3 DNA is TGTGCCAGTGGGGGGGGCTCTGGAAACACCATATATTTT.

This sequence joins TRBV10-2 and TRBJ2-5; TRBD2 might be the D (6 bases). The CDR3 runs 15 residues. The ends were cut back, 6 bases at V and 5 bases at J, with 19 bases in the middle. Germline V gene data show CDR1 as WSHSY and CDR2 as SAAADI. For the CDR3, the DNA is TGCGCCAGCAGCGGGAGCTCGGGGGTTGGGGAGACCCAGTACTTC. Amino acid sequence: CASSGSSGVGETQYF.

The chain links TRBV14 to TRBJ1-6; D is ambiguous. The CDR3 is 16 residues long. The germline V gene encodes CDR1 SGHDN and CDR2 FVKESK. The V end lost 0 bases, the J end lost 7 bases, and 13 bases lay between the germline ends. The CDR3 bases are TGTGCCAGCAGCCAAGAGGGCTACCGGTCGAATTCACCCCTCCACTTT. It specifies CASSQEGYRSNSPLHF.

This clone was seen a handful of times. V usage is TRBV12-5 and J usage is TRBJ1-1; 9 positions match TRBD1. Germline assignment: CDR1 LGHNT and CDR2 FRNRAP. The CDR3 spans 13 residues. Trimming at V came to 6 bases and at J to 9 bases, leaving 8 bases not matched to a gene. This chain's CDR3 is CASGPSGTGKAFF. CDR3 DNA: TGTGCTAGTGGACCTTCCGGGACAGGGAAAGCTTTCTTT.

The chain uses TRBV10-1 and TRBJ2-2; D remains ambiguous. V lost 4 bases to trimming and J lost 4 bases, with 10 bases between them. Germline assignment: CDR1 WNHNN and CDR2 SYGVQD (reference sequence). The CDR3 is made up of 14 amino acids. This CDR3 is CASSGSHSTGELFF. The DNA for the CDR3 is TGCGCCAGCAGTGGGTCCCATAGCACCGGGGAGCTGTTTTTT.

This clone has just one count. The chain joins TRBV6-4 to TRBJ1-1; weak D call: TRBD1 (6 bases). This CDR3 is 14 amino acids long. From germline, CDR1 is MRHNA and CDR2 SNTAGT. V was cut by 6 bases and J by 4 bases, with 15 bases left in between. CDR3 loop: CASRPDSRLTEAFF. CDR3 nucleotide sequence: TGTGCCAGCAGACCGGACAGCCGGCTCACTGAAGCTTTCTTT.

The table lists this clone with a few counts. This chain uses TRBV4-3 with TRBJ1-2; tentative D call: TRBD1 (6 bases). The CDR3 extends over 14 amino acids. The ends were cut back, 7 bases at V and 3 bases at J, with 15 bases in the middle. Germline V gene sequence: CDR1 LGHNA, CDR2 YSLEER. DNA of the CDR3: TGCGCCAGCACCCCAGGGGTGGGCTACTATGGCTACACCTTC. Protein: CASTPGVGYYGYTF.

This clone was seen more than once but under ten times. This chain uses TRBV9 with TRBJ1-1; no reliable D call. In germline, CDR1 is SGDLS, CDR2 YYNGEE. Between the trimmed V and J ends, which lost 5 bases and 4 bases, there was a span of 12 bases. The CDR3 sequence is 13 residues long. The CDR3 is CASSPRDGTEAFF. The CDR3 DNA reads as TGTGCCAGCAGTCCAAGGGATGGCACTGAAGCTTTCTTT.

The chain carries TRBV9 and TRBJ1-5; 8 nucleotides match TRBD1. In germline, CDR1 is SGDLS, CDR2 YYNGEE. This CDR3 spans 17 amino acids. Trimming cost V 0 bases and J 3 bases; bases outside gene matches: 8. The CDR3 nucleotides are TGTGCCAGCAGCGTAGAGGGAGGACAGGGAATCAATCAGCCCCAGCATTTT. This sequence encodes CASSVEGGQGINQPQHF.

This rearrangement joins TRBV10-3 to TRBJ1-5; a possible D gene is TRBD1 (6 bases). Germline V CDR1 and CDR2: ENHRY, SYGVKD. This CDR3 is built from 13 residues. Trimming took 2 bases from V and 6 from J, leaving 8 bases between them. The CDR3 spells CAISEDRFQPQHF. The CDR3 nucleotides read TGTGCCATCAGTGAGGACAGGTTTCAGCCCCAGCATTTT.

This CDR3 reads CASSLAGGQVYGYTF. DNA of the CDR3: TGTGCCAGCAGCTTAGCGGGGGGACAGGTCTATGGCTACACCTTC. The chain combines TRBV7-8 with TRBJ1-2; 8 bases are a match to TRBD1. Trimming cost V 0 bases and J 4 bases; bases outside gene matches: 4. This CDR3 comprises 15 residues. Germline assignment: CDR1 SGHVS and CDR2 FQNEAQ.

This clone was detected only once. The chain uses TRBV6-1 and TRBJ1-2; tentative D call: TRBD1 (6 bases). Germline CDR1 MNHNS, CDR2 SASEGT. V lost 3 bases to trimming and J lost 3 bases, with 14 bases between them. The CDR3 consists of 15 residues. CDR3 in amino acids: CASSDSTAGDYGYTF. In nucleotides, the CDR3 is TGTGCCAGCAGTGATTCGACAGCAGGGGACTATGGCTACACCTTC.

J is TRBJ2-3 and V is TRBV5-1, with TRBD2 matching 8 bases. Germline CDR1 is SGHRS and CDR2 is YFSETQ. J gave up 0 bases and V 0 bases, and 3 bases lay outside the gene matches. The CDR3 has 16 amino acids. CDR3 DNA sequence: TGCGCCAGCAGCTTGGCCGGGGGGGCTAGCACAGATACGCAGTATTTT. It yields the protein CASSLAGGASTDTQYF.

In DNA form, the CDR3 reads TGTGCCAGCAGCCCGGACAGGGTTTCAGATACGCAGTATTTT. Translating it yields CASSPDRVSDTQYF. The gene calls are TRBV5-6 and TRBJ2-3; 8 nucleotides align to TRBD1. Germline V gene lookup returns CDR1 SGHDT and CDR2 YYEEEE. Unmatched junction bases numbered 5, after V lost 4 bases and J lost 4 bases. The CDR3 extends over 14 amino acids.

This chain connects TRBV7-2 to TRBJ1-5; 7 bases are shared with TRBD1. J lost 4 bases, V lost 1 base, and 4 bases had no gene match. In germline, CDR1 is SGHTA, CDR2 FQGNSA. The CDR3 has 15 residues. CDR3 amino acids: CASSLVAGGNQPQHF. CDR3 sequence (DNA): TGTGCCAGCAGCTTAGTCGCAGGGGGAAATCAGCCCCAGCATTTT.

The chain couples TRBV4-3 to TRBJ1-3, with D perhaps TRBD1 (5 bases). Between the trimmed V and J ends, which lost 4 bases and 2 bases, there was a span of 12 bases. Germline V CDR1 and CDR2: LGHNA, YSLEER. This CDR3 has 15 residues. CDR3 region: CASSPDSRAGNTIYF. For the CDR3, the DNA is TGCGCCAGCAGCCCTGACAGTAGGGCTGGAAACACCATATATTTT.

The V and J genes are TRBV6-1 and TRBJ2-1; TRBD2 is a possible D gene (5 bases). V gave up 6 bases and J gave up 0 bases, with 12 bases separating them. The CDR3 is 15 amino acids. From germline, CDR1 is MNHNS and CDR2 SASEGT. CDR3 loop: CASSPLGSSYNEQFF. In nucleotides, the CDR3 is TGTGCCAGCAGCCCCCTAGGGAGCTCCTACAATGAGCAGTTCTTC.

V gene TRBV6-5 combines with J gene TRBJ2-1, with TRBD1 matching over 8 bases. Germline CDR1 reads MNHEY; CDR2 reads SVGAGI. There are 15 residues in the CDR3. After removal of 2 bases from V and 6 bases from J, the junction contained 6 bases not matched to a gene. The DNA for the CDR3 is TGTGCCAGCAGTTACGGACAGGGTGGAGGCAATGAGCAGTTCTTC. The encoded protein is CASSYGQGGGNEQFF.

The V call is TRBV9, the J call TRBJ2-2; 8 bases agree with TRBD2. Germline lookup yields CDR1 SGDLS and CDR2 YYNGEE. J lost 5 bases, V lost 3 bases, and 3 bases had no gene match. The CDR3 consists of 14 residues. CDR3 DNA sequence: TGTGCCAGCAGCGGACTAGCGAGGACCGGGGAGCTGTTTTTT. Translation: CASSGLARTGELFF.

The gene calls are TRBV6-1 and TRBJ2-1; D is unresolved. Trimming stripped 1 base from V and 11 bases from J, with 12 bases between. The CDR3 contains 13 residues. Germline assignment: CDR1 MNHNS and CDR2 SASEGT. CDR3 sequence: CASSEDKLTQQFF. The DNA of the CDR3 is TGTGCCAGCAGTGAAGATAAGTTAACCCAGCAGTTCTTC.

The chain carries TRBV6-5 and TRBJ1-2; D perhaps matches TRBD1 (6 bases). Trimming stripped 6 bases from V and 4 bases from J, with 15 bases between. The CDR3 runs to 14 residues. Per the germline V gene, CDR1 is MNHEY and CDR2 is SVGAGI. CDR3 sequence: CASRETGNLYGYTF. CDR3 sequence (DNA): TGTGCCAGCAGAGAAACAGGGAACCTCTATGGCTACACCTTC.